The source of this TCR beta chain is a study of monozygotic twins with inflammatory bowel disease. Two rounds of nested PCR, of approximately 16 and 9 cycles, were run on TCRalpha and TCRbeta cDNA. From its re-call of the 5' RACE reads, TCRdb lists each CDR3 protein once, without DNA. Here the sample table reports over 110,000 distinct CDR3 sequences. Turning to this clonotype: The antigen is unknown.

Study conclusions and caveats: Findings did not support one strong IBD-associated signal or clonotype. Some repertoire variability may stem from patients' differing immunosuppressive treatments. By inverse Simpson index, TCRbeta diversity was lower in IBD patients than in healthy co-twins.

CDR3 size: 13 residues. The germline V gene encodes CDR1 SGDLS and CDR2 YYNGEE. The sequence came from a human donor with ulcerative colitis or Crohn's disease, or a healthy co-twin of an affected twin (not recorded which). Sequences were obtained from blood. The chain is built from TRBV9 and TRBJ2-5; lacking DNA, the TRBD2 call made by TCRdb goes unchecked. CDR3 loop: CASSVSGRQTQYF. The variable domain in full, with the rest retrieved from reference TRBV9 and TRBJ2-5, is DSGVTQTPKHLITATGQRVTLRCSPRSGDLSVYWYQQSLDQGLQFLIQYYNGEERAKGNILERFSAQQFPDLHSELNLSSLELGDSALYFCASSVSGRQTQYFGPGTRLLVL.